The next 22 T cell receptor beta chains were all read from a single sample in a study of neurological immune-mediated disorders. One entry per CDR3 protein, called by TCRdb with MiXCR from the 5' RACE reads. The data contain some 76,000 distinct CDR3 sequences, 3.2% of them singletons. The sequencing sample was made of PBMCs. The receptors were sampled from a woman between 45 and 65 years old with multiple sclerosis.

Points on this clonotype: The CDR3 carries no conserved terminal phenylalanine or tryptophan, so it likely arises from a read error. V usage is TRBV12-3 or TRBV12-4 and J usage is TRBJ1-2; D ambiguous. Deletions cut 3 bases from V and 4 bases from J, with 6 bases between. The CDR3 runs 12 residues. The chain's CDR3 is CASSFGSYGYTN. CDR3 coding DNA: TGTGCCAGCAGTTTTGGGTCCTATGGCTACACCAAC.

This clonotype was found many times. The chain is built from TRBV6-2 or TRBV6-3 and TRBJ2-2; D ambiguous. The CDR3 contains 13 residues. CDR1 MNHEY and CDR2 SVGEGT come from the germline V gene. V was trimmed by 6 bases and J by 2 bases, leaving 7 bases between them. The CDR3 DNA reads TGTGCCAGCAGCAACCTAAACACCGGGGAGCTGTTTTTT. It yields the protein CASSNLNTGELFF.

This clonotype was counted ten times or more. The chain couples TRBV20-1 to TRBJ2-3; the D gene could be TRBD1 or TRBD2 (5 bases each). Germline V gives CDR1 DFQATT, CDR2 SNEGSKA (reference sequence). V shed 0 bases and J shed 4 bases, with 14 bases lying between them. The CDR3 runs 15 residues. CDR3 in DNA: TGCAGTGCTAGAGATCCTGTCGGGGCCCCAGATACGCAGTATTTT. This sequence encodes CSARDPVGAPDTQYF.

This clonotype has ten or more counts. V and J are TRBV6-2 or TRBV6-3 and TRBJ1-4; D not certain. The CDR3 runs 14 residues. The V end lost 6 bases, the J end lost 8 bases, and 16 bases lay between the germline ends. Germline V CDR1 and CDR2: MNHEY, SVGEGT. The CDR3 nucleotides are TGTGCCAGCAGCCTGGTGGACCCCCGAGAAAAACTGTTTTTT. Translated: CASSLVDPREKLFF.

In this sample, this clonotype turned up many times. This sequence joins TRBV20-1 and TRBJ2-7, with 7 bases lining up with TRBD2. This CDR3 has 13 amino acids. Germline CDR1 and CDR2: DFQATT and SNEGSKA (reference sequence). V trimming: 5 bases; J trimming: 5 bases; junction bases outside the gene matches: 9. The CDR3 is CSAYRTRSDEQYF. The CDR3, as DNA: TGCAGTGCTTACCGGACTAGAAGCGACGAGCAGTACTTC.

Remarks on this clonotype: This may come from a read error, since a much larger clone is one base off. Here the CDR3 reads CASSFGTGEGYTF. As DNA, the CDR3 is TGTGCCAGCAGCTTCGGGACAGGGGAAGGCTACACCTTC. The rearrangement uses TRBV5-5 and TRBJ1-2, with 10 bases fitting TRBD1. V gave up 2 bases and J gave up 8 bases; unmatched junction bases: 3. The CDR3 runs to 13 residues. Germline V gene lookup returns CDR1 SGHKS and CDR2 YYEKEE (reference sequence).

This clonotype was seen ten or more times. The chain joins TRBV11-2 to TRBJ2-3, with unresolved D. The V end was cut by 2 bases, the J end by 0 bases, with 6 bases between. The germline gives CDR1 SGHAT, CDR2 FQNNGV. This CDR3 has 14 amino acids. The CDR3 sequence: CASSLFGSTDTQYF. The CDR3 bases are TGTGCCAGCAGCTTATTCGGGAGCACAGATACGCAGTATTTT.

This clonotype has ten or more counts. The genes are TRBV15 and TRBJ2-3; TRBD2 agrees at 8 bases. The germline CDR1 and CDR2 sequences are LNHNV and YYDKDF (reference sequence). Unmatched junction bases numbered 3, after V lost 1 base and J lost 6 bases. The CDR3 is made up of 14 amino acids. The CDR3 DNA reads TGTGCCACCAGCAGAGCGGCTAGCGGGGATACGCAGTATTTT. Its protein is CATSRAASGDTQYF.

This clonotype was recorded at least ten times. The V and J genes are TRBV20-1 and TRBJ1-5, with D perhaps matching TRBD1 (5 bases). V lost 0 bases, J lost 7 bases, and 16 bases lay in between. Germline loops: CDR1 DFQATT, CDR2 SNEGSKA (reference sequence). This CDR3 is 15 amino acids long. CDR3 sequence (DNA): TGCAGTGCTAGAGATAGAAGGGGCGAAAGCCAGCCCCAGCATTTT. It is translated as CSARDRRGESQPQHF.

This clonotype was seen ten or more times. The chain joins TRBV9 to TRBJ2-1; 11 positions agree with TRBD2. The V segment lost 2 bases and the J segment 5 bases; nucleotides outside the gene matches: 6. CDR1 is SGDLS, CDR2 YYNGEE, per germline. The length of the CDR3 is 16 residues. CDR3 sequence (DNA): TGTGCCAGCAGCGTCTTAGCGGGAGGGCCGGACAATGAGCAGTTCTTC. This translates into CASSVLAGGPDNEQFF.

This clonotype was seen only a few times. The chain carries TRBV4-1 and TRBJ2-7, with D perhaps TRBD1 (5 bases). Looked up from germline, CDR1 is MGHRA and CDR2 is YSYEKL. V was trimmed by 1 base and J by 2 bases, leaving 12 bases between them. There are 15 residues in the CDR3. CDR3 loop: CASSQVGALAYEQYF. CDR3 nucleotides: TGCGCCAGCAGCCAAGTTGGGGCCCTGGCCTACGAGCAGTACTTC.

On this clonotype: This may be a read error: a much more frequent sequence differs by one nucleotide. The chain is built from TRBV20-1 and TRBJ2-2; D is perhaps TRBD2 (7 bases). The CDR3 sequence is 13 residues long. Between the trimmed V and J ends, which lost 7 bases and 5 bases, there was a span of 14 bases. Germline V gives CDR1 DFQATT, CDR2 SNEGSKA (reference sequence). This CDR3 reads CSDPGEGTGELFF. The CDR3 DNA follows: TGCAGTGACCCAGGGGAGGGGACCGGGGAGCTGTTTTTT.

This clonotype was recorded at least ten times. The chain carries TRBV10-3 and TRBJ2-7; D is unresolved. The V end lost 4 bases, the J end lost 2 bases, and 6 bases lay between the germline ends. Per the germline V gene, CDR1 is ENHRY and CDR2 is SYGVKD. The CDR3 runs 12 residues. CDR3: CAISATTYEQYF. Written as DNA, the CDR3 is TGTGCCATCAGTGCCACGACCTACGAGCAGTACTTC.

This clonotype has at least ten counts. The V gene is TRBV6-2 or TRBV6-3, the J gene TRBJ2-1, with D possibly TRBD1 on 7 matching bases. There are 11 residues in the CDR3. The germline V gene has CDR1 MNHEY and CDR2 SVGEGT. V gave up 6 bases and J gave up 14 bases, with 14 bases separating them. Here the CDR3 DNA reads TGTGCCAGCAGCCGCGGAGGGGGCGAGTTCTTC. It specifies CASSRGGGEFF.

At least ten counts were recorded for this clonotype. This chain joins TRBV20-1 and TRBJ2-6; the D is unclear. Germline CDR1 DFQATT, CDR2 SNEGSKA (reference sequence). This CDR3 contains 15 residues. Trimming took 0 bases from V and 3 from J, leaving 9 bases between them. In DNA, the CDR3 is TGCAGTGCTAGAGATCTAAGCCGTGGGGCCAACGTCCTGACTTTC. Translating gives CSARDLSRGANVLTF.

This clonotype was seen repeatedly, ten times or more. The chain couples TRBV7-2 to TRBJ1-5; 10 positions agree with TRBD1. Trimming removed 4 bases from V and 7 bases from J; junction bases left unmatched: 7. CDR1 and CDR2 (germline): SGHTA, FQGNSA. The CDR3 length is 15 residues. CDR3 nucleotide sequence: TGTGCCAGCAGCTACGGGACAGGGGTCAACCAGCCCCAGCATTTT. It translates to CASSYGTGVNQPQHF.

This clonotype has a count of ten or more. J is TRBJ1-2 and V is TRBV7-9; no definite D call. V was trimmed by 5 bases and J by 3 bases, leaving 22 bases between them. The CDR3 covers 17 residues. The germline CDR1 and CDR2 sequences are SEHNR and FQNEAQ (reference sequence). CDR3 amino acids: CASSKMEILTRHYGYTF. The DNA for the CDR3 is TGTGCCAGCAGCAAGATGGAAATTCTCACCCGGCACTATGGCTACACCTTC. The full variable domain, in which reference TRBV7-9 and TRBJ1-2 provide the parts outside the CDR3, is DTGVSQNPRHKITKRGQNVTFRCDPISEHNRLYWYRQTLGQGPEFLTYFQNEAQLEKSRLLSDRFSAERPKGSFSTLEIQRTEQGDSAMYLCASSKMEILTRHYGYTFGSGTRLTVV.

This clonotype was seen repeatedly, ten times or more. This rearrangement joins TRBV21-1 to TRBJ2-7; the table's D call of TRBD1 was not tested on the DNA. TRBV21-1 is a pseudogene. The CDR3 runs to 15 residues. CDR3 in amino acids: CASSKEGTGDYEQYV. In DNA form, the CDR3 reads TGTGCCAGCAGCAAAGAGGGGACAGGGGACTACGAGCAGTACGTC.

V usage is TRBV10-3 and J usage is TRBJ2-7; 12 bases are shared with TRBD2. The CDR3 spans 16 residues. V was clipped by 7 bases and J by 2 bases; unmatched bases: 9. The germline gives CDR1 ENHRY, CDR2 SYGVKD. CDR3 nucleotide sequence: TGTGCCATCAATACCCGGACTAGCGGGACTACCTACGAGCAGTACTTC. Translating gives CAINTRTSGTTYEQYF.

This clonotype came up many times. The V gene is TRBV5-1, the J gene TRBJ1-1; TRBD1 might be the D (6 bases). Trimming removed 7 bases at V and 8 bases at J, with 21 bases between. This CDR3 comprises 14 residues. In germline, CDR1 is SGHRS, CDR2 YFSETQ. The CDR3 reads CASGTNTGSGEAFF. CDR3 coding DNA: TGCGCCAGCGGAACCAATACAGGGTCTGGGGAAGCTTTCTTT. Full variable domain (missing parts from reference TRBV5-1 and TRBJ1-1): KAGVTQTPRYLIKTRGQQVTLSCSPISGHRSVSWYQQTPGQGLQFLFEYFSETQRNKGNFPGRFSGRQFSNSRSEMNVSTLELGDSALYLCASGTNTGSGEAFFGQGTRLTVV.

This clonotype was recorded many times. The chain couples TRBV2 to TRBJ2-5; 7 bases fit TRBD2. The junction had 11 bases not matched to a gene; V was cut back by 3 bases and J by 7 bases. The CDR3 runs to 15 residues. Germline CDR1 is SNHLY and CDR2 is FYNNEI. For the CDR3, the DNA is TGTGCCAGCAGTGATTTAGGACTAGGGTCTGTGACCCAGTACTTC. It encodes CASSDLGLGSVTQYF. Together with reference TRBV2 and TRBJ2-5, the CDR3 gives the full variable domain: EPEVTQTPSHQVTQMGQEVILRCVPISNHLYFYWYRQILGQKVEFLVSFYNNEISEKSEIFDDQFSVERPDGSNFTLKIRSTKLEDSAMYFCASSDLGLGSVTQYFGPGTRLLVL.

This clonotype was counted at least ten times. This chain links TRBV28 with TRBJ1-5; D perhaps matches TRBD1 (6 bases). Germline CDR1 reads MDHEN; CDR2 reads SYDVKM. This CDR3 comprises 16 residues. V lost 5 bases and J 5 bases, leaving 19 bases between the germline ends. The CDR3 DNA follows: TGTGCCAGCAGTGACCTACAGGGTAGAGAAGATCAGCCCCAGCATTTT. Protein: CASSDLQGREDQPQHF.